The T cell receptor beta chain described here comes from a study of blood T cell repertoires in COVID-19 (dated by TCRdb to 2020 to 2021). As for the study more broadly: Samples from collaborators originated in the United States, Italy and Spain and spanned both the acute and convalescent phases of COVID-19. A freely available public database, intended as a resource for researchers studying the immune response to SARS-CoV-2, is where the repertoires were released. Subjects who had been exposed to COVID-19, were actively infected with it, or had recovered from it provided the deeply sampled blood TCRbeta repertoires that made up the dataset. A de-identified subject ID, COVID-19 status, age in years and sex were almost always included in the sample metadata. The prospective study material was composed of cDNA or gDNA derived from T cells, B-cell-depleted T cells, or PBMCs. HLA class I and class II types, where available, came from metadata supplied by the sample provider rather than from assay-based typing. The samples were drawn from the first 160 participants of the ongoing ImmuneRACE study and from over a thousand subjects provided by 6 global collaborators. What the authors observed across the whole study: The amount of clinical and demographic metadata varied by source and participant and was provided uncurated.

The germline V gene (reference sequence) yields LGHDT for CDR1 and YNNKEL for CDR2. The CDR3 runs 14 amino acids, cysteine and phenylalanine included. Only the CDR3 part of the read is kept: 42 bases, read in frame from the first base. V loses 1 base, J loses 0 bases, and the germline ends lie 7 bases apart. TCRbeta CDR3 regions were amplified from genomic DNA using the immunoSEQ Assay, a bias-controlled multiplex PCR. The paper's data handling went like this. Nucleated cell counts per sample were estimated from amplification of reference gene primers within the assay. To quantify the absolute abundance of each unique TCRbeta CDR3 rearrangement, sequence reads were collapsed and filtered. For each sample, productive Simpson clonality was calculated as the square root of Simpson's diversity index over productive rearrangements. The clones in this table, taken by TCRdb from immuneACCESS, are in-frame only. Not every clone is retained; where verified, under half of the shortfall comes from an unresolved V gene, and the cause of the rest is unknown. V, J and clone size are taken as reported in that table, and D and trimming were inferred from the DNA itself. Across this sample there are about 130,000 clones, with roughly 83% seen only once. Around 5% of the sample is taken by the ten largest.

Remarks on this clone: The clone's antigen remains unknown. No qualities accompany the bases; no much larger clone lies one base away.

One collaborating source in Seattle enrolled patients during active infection and followed them longitudinally through the course of disease. The collaborating institutions used their own protocols to collect whole blood in K2EDTA tubes. For TCRbeta analysis, collaborators shipped samples as frozen whole blood, isolated PBMCs, or DNA extracted from either of those sample types. The rearrangement joined TRBV3-1 (or the pseudogene TRBV3-2) to TRBJ2-7; TRBD2 is perhaps the D gene, given 5 matching bases. Sequenced material: peripheral blood. The TCR was taken from a woman in her 70s with COVID-19, enrolled during active disease. The nucleotide sequence reads TGTGCCAGCAGCCAAGGAGGGATCTCCTACGAGCAGTACTTC. This encodes CASSQGGISYEQYF.